The TCR beta chain described here comes from a study of CD8 T cells in Susac syndrome. Germline V CDR1 and CDR2: SGHTA, FQGNSA. V shed 5 bases and J 4 bases; nucleotides not matched to a gene: 4. The CDR3 loop spans 15 amino acids. The authors reverse transcribed roughly 0.5 to 1 ug RNA with random hexamers. MiXCR, applied by TCRdb to the immunoSEQ multiplex PCR reads, yields one record per CDR3 protein. The table lists 77,000 or so distinct CDR3 sequences, approximately 94% of them singletons. The V call is TRBV7-2, the J call TRBJ2-7; 14 bases align to TRBD2. The clonotype originates from a human donor with Susac syndrome. Sequences were obtained from CD4+ T cells from PBMCs. The DNA for the CDR3 is TGTGCCAGCAGCGCACGGACTAGCGGGGGGTACGAGCAGTACTTC. Translating gives CASSARTSGGYEQYF.